The present TCR beta chain was sequenced within a study of T-cell memory formation after mild COVID-19. TCRdb reprocessed the 5' RACE reads with MiXCR, giving one entry per CDR3 protein. This table has roughly 300,000 distinct CDR3 sequences, approximately 15% appearing once. General study results and limits: Memory sampled before infection contained some responding clones, suggesting cross-reactive memory joined.

Germline V gene data show CDR1 as SEHNR and CDR2 as FQNEAQ (reference sequence). V was pared by 0 bases and J by 4 bases, with 9 bases between. CDR3 size: 14 residues. Comment on this clonotype: Antigen: not known.

The receptor's source is a man younger than 30 who had mild COVID-19 (a few samples of this study predate the infection). Cell type and time point are not known. The chain employs TRBV7-9 and TRBJ2-5; D possibly corresponds to TRBD1 (6 bases). The sample taken for sequencing was PBMCs or a T cell subset sorted from them (not recorded which). The CDR3 sequence: CASSLALGAETQYF. DNA of the CDR3: TGTGCCAGCAGCTTAGCGCTGGGGGCAGAGACCCAGTACTTC.